This TCR beta chain was obtained from a study of T cell repertoires in cytomegalovirus infection. Study context: Both CMV infection and a matching HLA type were indicated by public TCR beta signatures. Overall study findings and caveats: The ex vivo response was dominated by HLA-C-restricted CMV-specific TCR beta clonotypes.

As regards this clonotype: Its antigen remains unidentified.

TCRdb independently ran MiXCR on the reads; one entry per CDR3 protein. The table shows about 100,000 distinct CDR3 sequences, with around 28% occurring only once. This TCR derives from a human donor in good health (CMV status not recorded). Some clones in this sample may be carry-over from other donors' samples. Sequenced here: CD8+ T cells from cultured PBMCs, sampled from culture after CMV antigen stimulation.

This CDR3 is CASSPAPNSNQPQHF. In nucleotides, the CDR3 is TGTGCCAGCAGCCCCGCCCCTAATAGCAATCAGCCCCAGCATTTT. The rearrangement links TRBV5-6 to TRBJ1-5; D remains ambiguous. This CDR3 spans 15 amino acids. V was clipped by 4 bases and J by 0 bases, with 11 bases between them. The V gene's germline CDR1 is SGHDT and CDR2 YYEEEE. The variable domain in full, with the rest retrieved from reference TRBV5-6 and TRBJ1-5, is DAGVTQSPTHLIKTRGQQVTLRCSPKSGHDTVSWYQQALGQGPQFIFQYYEEEERQRGNFPDRFSGHQFPNYSSELNVNALLLGDSALYLCASSPAPNSNQPQHFGDGTRLSIL.